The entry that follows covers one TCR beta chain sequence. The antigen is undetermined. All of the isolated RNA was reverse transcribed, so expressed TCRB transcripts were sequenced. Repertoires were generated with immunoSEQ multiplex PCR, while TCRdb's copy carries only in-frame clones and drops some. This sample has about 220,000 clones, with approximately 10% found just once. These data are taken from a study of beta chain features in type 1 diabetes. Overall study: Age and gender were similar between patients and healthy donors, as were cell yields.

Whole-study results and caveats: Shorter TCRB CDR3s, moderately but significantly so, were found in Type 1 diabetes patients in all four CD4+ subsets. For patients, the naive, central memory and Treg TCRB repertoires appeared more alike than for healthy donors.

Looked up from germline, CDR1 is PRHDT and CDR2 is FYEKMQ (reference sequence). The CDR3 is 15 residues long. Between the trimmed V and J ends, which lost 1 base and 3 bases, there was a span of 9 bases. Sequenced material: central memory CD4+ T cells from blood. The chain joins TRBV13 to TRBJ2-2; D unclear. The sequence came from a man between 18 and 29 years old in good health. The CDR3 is CASSLVRTHTGELFF. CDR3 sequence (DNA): TGTGCCAGCAGCTTAGTAAGGACCCACACCGGGGAGCTGTTTTTT.